This T cell receptor beta chain was documented in a study of T cells in Graves' hyperthyroidism and ophthalmopathy. General study findings and limits: Stable hyperthyroidism was separated from ophthalmopathy by a model based on 13 V-J features. Ophthalmopathy, which appeared later, was predicted by the model a median 6.5 months before onset.

Amplified regions were TCR beta CDR3 sequences from RNA transcripts. TCR CDR3 regions were first amplified by RT-PCR with HTBI primers. Via MiXCR, TCRdb re-called the multiplex PCR reads, giving one row per CDR3 protein. The table has 500,000 to 700,000 distinct CDR3 sequences, 16% seen once. Comments on this clonotype: The antigen is not known. A junction end diverges from the germline sequence, so it may reflect a read error.

Graves' hyperthyroidism without ophthalmopathy progression within 18 months was termed stable. The study excluded patients with uncontrolled infection, other autoimmune disease, pregnancy or lactation. The sequence came from a woman aged 18 to 35 with Graves' hyperthyroidism. The sequenced sample consisted of blood.

Here the CDR3 DNA reads TGTGCCAGCTCACCATCCGGGGACCAGTTGCACTTC. It specifies CASSPSGDQLHF. The chain has TRBV18 and TRBJ2-5; D is perhaps TRBD1 or TRBD2 (5 bases each). Germline V lookup: CDR1 KGHSH, CDR2 LQKENI. The CDR3 runs to 12 residues.